Only a few counts were recorded for the clone carrying this T cell receptor beta chain. The antigen remains undetermined. The sample comes from a study of T-cell memory formation after mild COVID-19. CDR3 length: 16 amino acids. V lost 0 bases and J lost 8; bases outside the gene matches: 6. The germline V gene encodes CDR1 ENHRY and CDR2 SYGVKD. From 5'RACE with constant-segment primers came TCR alpha and TCR beta cDNA libraries that carried sample barcodes and UMIs. One entry per CDR3 protein results from TCRdb running MiXCR on the 5' RACE reads. The sample yields a few hundred thousand distinct CDR3 sequences, 13% to 15% seen once. Study results and caveats: Pre-infection memory held some responding clones, suggesting pre-existing cross-reactive T cells responded.

The chain couples TRBV10-3 to TRBJ1-4; 10 nucleotides align to TRBD1. The TCR comes from a man between 18 and 29 years old who had mild COVID-19 (a few samples of this study predate the infection). Cell type and time point are not known. The sample comprised PBMCs or a T cell subset sorted from them (not recorded which). The CDR3 is CAISESTGGIREKLFF. The DNA for the CDR3 is TGTGCCATCAGTGAGTCGACAGGGGGCATTAGAGAAAAACTGTTTTTT.